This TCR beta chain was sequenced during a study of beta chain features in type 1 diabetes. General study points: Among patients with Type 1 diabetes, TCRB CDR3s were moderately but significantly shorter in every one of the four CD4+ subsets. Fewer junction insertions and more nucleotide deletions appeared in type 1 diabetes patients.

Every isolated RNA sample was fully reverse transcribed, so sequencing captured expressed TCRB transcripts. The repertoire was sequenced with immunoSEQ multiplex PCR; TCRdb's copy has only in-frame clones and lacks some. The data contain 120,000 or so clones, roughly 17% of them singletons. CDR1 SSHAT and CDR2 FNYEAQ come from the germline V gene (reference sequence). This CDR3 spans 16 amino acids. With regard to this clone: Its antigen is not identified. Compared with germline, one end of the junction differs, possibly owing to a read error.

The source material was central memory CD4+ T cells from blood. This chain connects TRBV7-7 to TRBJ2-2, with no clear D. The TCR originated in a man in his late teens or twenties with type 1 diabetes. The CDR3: CASSPRPPANTGELFF. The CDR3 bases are TGTGCTAGCAGCCCCCGACCCCCAGCGAACACCGGGGAGCTGTTTTTT.